Listed below are T cell receptor beta chains from one sample, sequenced in a study of identical twins. A single record per CDR3 protein comes from TCRdb applying MiXCR to the 5' RACE reads. The sample holds more than 600,000 distinct CDR3 sequences; roughly 20% are singletons and the top ten take around 13%. The same data also contributed to another study, on T cells expressing NK-cell markers.

Sequencing was carried out using PBMCs. The source is a woman aged 18-30 years in good health. CDR3s include the opening cysteine and the closing phenylalanine or tryptophan. The order of the fields is CDR3 protein, CDR3 DNA, D gene, J gene, clone size, V gene. The D gene is left open where the match is weak. Some rows have no size entry. The others give once, few or many, or a class for an expanded clone.

CASREAGSSTDTQYF | TGTGCCAGCAGAGAAGCGGGGTCTAGCACAGATACGCAGTATTTT | TRBD2 | TRBJ2-3 | NA | TRBV6-1
CASSPGGRHLGRFEQFF | TGTGCCAGCAGTCCTGGGGGGAGACACTTGGGCCGATTTGAGCAGTTCTTC | NA | TRBJ2-1 | NA | TRBV6-1
CASSELGGWGNEQFF | TGTGCCAGCAGTGAATTAGGCGGGTGGGGAAATGAGCAGTTCTTC | NA | TRBJ2-1 | NA | TRBV25-1
CASSEYDGRSEQFF | TGTGCCAGCAGTGAATATGACGGGAGGAGTGAGCAGTTCTTC | TRBD2 | TRBJ2-1 | NA | TRBV25-1
CASSADTSNQPQHF | TGTGCCAGCAGTGCTGACACGAGCAATCAGCCCCAGCATTTT | NA | TRBJ1-5 | NA | TRBV6-1
CASSLVEGGKPEQFF | TGTGCCAGCAGCTTAGTCGAAGGGGGCAAACCTGAGCAGTTCTTC | TRBD1 | TRBJ2-1 | few | TRBV7-9
CASSSGQGNSPLHF | TGTGCCAGCAGTTCAGGACAGGGGAATTCACCCCTCCACTTT | TRBD1 | TRBJ1-6 | many | TRBV6-5
CASSKGQGRPYEQYF | TGTGCCAGCAGCAAAGGACAAGGGCGCCCCTACGAGCAGTACTTC | NA | TRBJ2-7 | NA | TRBV21-1
CASSLSWGSNQPQHF | TGTGCCAGCAGCTTATCTTGGGGTAGCAATCAGCCCCAGCATTTT | NA | TRBJ1-5 | few | TRBV7-2
CASGQDGQTSDTQYF | TGCGCCAGCGGCCAAGATGGGCAGACCTCAGATACGCAGTATTTT | NA | TRBJ2-3 | NA | TRBV4-3
CASSLAGVTSYNEQFF | TGTGCCAGCAGCTTAGCCGGGGTAACATCTTACAATGAGCAGTTCTTC | NA | TRBJ2-1 | NA | TRBV7-8
CASRPRENQETQYF | TGTGCCAGCAGGCCGAGGGAGAACCAAGAGACCCAGTACTTC | NA | TRBJ2-5 | NA | TRBV5-5
CSARGRLAEAYEQYF | TGCAGTGCTAGAGGTCGATTAGCGGAGGCCTACGAGCAGTACTTC | NA | TRBJ2-7 | NA | TRBV20-1
CASSREPLAGGYNEQFF | TGCGCCAGCAGCCGGGAGCCCCTAGCGGGGGGCTACAATGAGCAGTTCTTC | TRBD2 | TRBJ2-1 | NA | TRBV5-1
CASRKISHNEQFF | TGTGCCAGCAGGAAAATTTCCCACAATGAGCAGTTCTTC | NA | TRBJ2-1 | NA | TRBV7-2
CASSGGTGNTGELFF | TGTGCCAGCAGCGGTGGGACAGGGAACACCGGGGAGCTGTTTTTT | TRBD1 | TRBJ2-2 | few | TRBV9
CASSTTSAPGNEQFF | TGTGCCAGCAGCACTACTAGCGCCCCGGGGAATGAGCAGTTCTTC | TRBD2 | TRBJ2-1 | NA | TRBV27
CASSYRWRNTGELFF | TGTGCCAGCAGTTACCGGTGGCGGAACACCGGGGAGCTGTTTTTT | NA | TRBJ2-2 | few | TRBV6-2/TRBV6-3
CASSLFRRDNRDTEAFF | TGTGCCAGCAGCTTGTTTCGCCGGGACAATCGTGACACTGAAGCTTTCTTT | NA | TRBJ1-1 | few | TRBV7-8
CASSSEREGPLVEQFF | TGTGCCAGCAGCTCGGAGCGGGAGGGCCCGTTGGTTGAGCAGTTCTTC | TRBD2 | TRBJ2-1 | few | TRBV5-5
CSVVGGQGANEQYF | TGCAGCGTTGTTGGGGGACAGGGGGCTAACGAGCAGTACTTC | TRBD1 | TRBJ2-7 | few | TRBV29-1
CASSYSRREQGNEQFF | TGTGCCAGCAGTTACTCGAGGCGGGAGCAGGGCAATGAGCAGTTCTTC | TRBD2 | TRBJ2-1 | NA | TRBV6-2/TRBV6-3
CASSVASRKEQYF | TGCGCCAGCAGTGTTGCTAGCCGCAAGGAACAGTACTTC | NA | TRBJ2-7 | NA | TRBV10-1
CASSYFQLAGEGLAQYF | TGTGCCAGCAGTTACTTCCAACTAGCGGGAGAGGGTCTTGCGCAGTATTTT | TRBD2 | TRBJ2-3 | few | TRBV6-5
CASSLPGERENTEAFF | TGTGCCAGCAGTTTACCTGGGGAGCGGGAGAACACTGAAGCTTTCTTT | NA | TRBJ1-1 | NA | TRBV12-3/TRBV12-4
CSVRETNYGYTF | TGCAGCGTCCGAGAGACCAACTATGGCTACACCTTC | NA | TRBJ1-2 | few | TRBV20-1
CASRAGNDYGYTF | TGTGCCAGCAGGGCCGGGAATGACTATGGCTACACCTTC | NA | TRBJ1-2 | few | TRBV6-1
CASSPQGQGYGYTF | TGTGCCAGCAGCCCCCAGGGGCAAGGCTATGGCTACACCTTC | NA | TRBJ1-2 | few | TRBV9
CASSPGPGKGQETQYF | TGTGCCAGCAGCCCGGGGCCAGGAAAGGGGCAAGAGACCCAGTACTTC | NA | TRBJ2-5 | few | TRBV7-2
CASSPTWQGADTQYF | TGTGCCAGCTCACCAACGTGGCAGGGGGCAGATACGCAGTATTTT | TRBD1 | TRBJ2-3 | NA | TRBV18
CASSLRPRVAGNTGELFF | TGTGCTAGCAGCTTACGCCCTCGAGTAGCGGGGAACACCGGGGAGCTGTTTTTT | TRBD2 | TRBJ2-2 | many | TRBV7-7
CASSFEPGVSGRAYNEQFF | TGTGCCAGCAGCTTCGAGCCAGGGGTTAGCGGGAGGGCATACAATGAGCAGTTCTTC | TRBD2 | TRBJ2-1 | few | TRBV5-4
CASSRPLRGGPDTQYF | TGTGCCAGCAGTAGACCCCTACGGGGGGGTCCAGATACGCAGTATTTT | TRBD2 | TRBJ2-3 | once | TRBV12-3/TRBV12-4
CASSLTPGQGTYEQYF | TGTGCCAGCAGCTTGACACCGGGACAGGGCACCTACGAGCAGTACTTC | TRBD1 | TRBJ2-7 | few | TRBV5-5
CASSPLTGGRGEQYF | TGTGCCAGCTCACCTTTGACAGGGGGAAGAGGCGAGCAGTACTTC | TRBD1 | TRBJ2-7 | NA | TRBV18